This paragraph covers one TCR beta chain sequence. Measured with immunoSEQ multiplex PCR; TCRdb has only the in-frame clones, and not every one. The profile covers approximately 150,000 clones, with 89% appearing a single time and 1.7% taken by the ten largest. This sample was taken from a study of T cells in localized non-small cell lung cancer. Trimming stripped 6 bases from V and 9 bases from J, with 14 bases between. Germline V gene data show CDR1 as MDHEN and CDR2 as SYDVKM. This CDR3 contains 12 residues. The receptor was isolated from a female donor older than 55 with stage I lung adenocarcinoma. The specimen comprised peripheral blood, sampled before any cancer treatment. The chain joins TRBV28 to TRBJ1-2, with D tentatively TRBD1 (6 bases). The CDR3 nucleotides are TGTGCCAGCAGCCGGGACACCGATTGCTACACCTTC. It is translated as CASSRDTDCYTF.